This is a list of T cell receptor beta chains from one sample in a study of T cells after yellow fever vaccination. One entry per CDR3 protein results from TCRdb running MiXCR on the 5' RACE reads. The profile covers just under 600,000 distinct CDR3 sequences, with around an eighth appearing a single time and 11% to 15% taken by the ten largest. The source material was PBMCs, sampled on the day of the yellow fever booster vaccination. Every receptor here comes from a man aged 30 to 45 who received the YFV17D yellow fever vaccine. Each CDR3 is given with its conserved first and last residue. The D gene is left open where the match is weak. Only some rows state a clone size, as once, few, many or a class for expanded clones.

j_gene | d_gene | abundance | len | v_gene | CDR3nt | CDR3aa
TRBJ2-4 | NA | few | 17 | TRBV11-2 | TGTGCCAGCAGACTCACAGGGGGGGAGGGCGGCAAAAACATTCAGTACTTC | CASRLTGGEGGKNIQYF
TRBJ2-1 | NA | NA | 16 | TRBV14 | TGTGCCAGCAGCCAAGATCTTAGCCCAGGTAGCAATGAGCAGTTCTTC | CASSQDLSPGSNEQFF
TRBJ2-1 | TRBD2 | NA | 15 | TRBV18 | TGTGCCAGCTCACCTTTGGGACTAGCGGGACTTGAGCAGTTCTTC | CASSPLGLAGLEQFF
TRBJ2-2 | TRBD2 | NA | 14 | TRBV6-1 | TGTGCCAGCAGCCAGCGGGAGGGCACCGGGGAGCTGTTTTTT | CASSQREGTGELFF
TRBJ1-5 | NA | NA | 12 | TRBV6-6 | TGTGCCAGCCGTCCATGGGGACAGCCCCAGCATTTT | CASRPWGQPQHF
TRBJ2-3 | TRBD1 | few | 15 | TRBV15 | TGTGCCACCAGCACTCGGACAGGGGGCACAGATACGCAGTATTTT | CATSTRTGGTDTQYF
TRBJ2-3 | NA | NA | 12 | TRBV9 | TGTGCCAGCAGCGTAGAGTGGGGGACGCAGTATTTT | CASSVEWGTQYF
TRBJ2-3 | NA | NA | 13 | TRBV12-3/TRBV12-4 | TGTGCCAGTGGTACTCCCCCCGCAGATACGCAGTATTTT | CASGTPPADTQYF
TRBJ1-2 | NA | few | 12 | TRBV5-5 | TGTGCCAGCAGCTCCGTCGCCTATGGCTACACCTTC | CASSSVAYGYTF
TRBJ2-3 | TRBD2 | few | 14 | TRBV15 | TGTGCCACCAGCAGAGGGGAGAGCGGGATTGCGCAGTATTTT | CATSRGESGIAQYF
TRBJ2-1 | TRBD1 | few | 16 | TRBV5-5 | TGTGCCAGCAGCTGGGACCGGGACAGGGGTTACAATGAGCAGTTCTTC | CASSWDRDRGYNEQFF
TRBJ2-1 | TRBD2 | few | 15 | TRBV9 | TGTGCCAGCAGCGTAGCCCCTAGCGGGAGCAATGAGCAGTTCTTC | CASSVAPSGSNEQFF
TRBJ2-3 | NA | NA | 16 | TRBV5-6 | TGTGCCAGCAGCGTCGAACAGACACGGAGCGCAGATACGCAGTATTTT | CASSVEQTRSADTQYF
TRBJ2-2 | NA | NA | 16 | TRBV4-3 | TGCGCCAGCAGCCAAGAGACAGTGGATAGCACCGGGGAGCTGTTTTTT | CASSQETVDSTGELFF
TRBJ2-7 | TRBD2 | NA | 15 | TRBV7-7 | TGTGCTAGCAGCTTGGGTAGCGGGAGAGGAGACGAGCAGTACTTC | CASSLGSGRGDEQYF
TRBJ2-3 | NA | few | 13 | TRBV4-3 | TGCGCCAGCAGCCAAGACTCCGGGTATACGCAGTATTTT | CASSQDSGYTQYF
TRBJ2-3 | NA | many | 13 | TRBV20-1 | TGCAGTGCTAGACTAGGGGGAGCAGATACGCAGTATTTT | CSARLGGADTQYF
TRBJ2-3 | TRBD2 | few | 20 | TRBV5-1 | TGCGCCAGCAGCTTTAGACCGGGACTAAAAACCCCGTCCCCCACAGATACGCAGTATTTT | CASSFRPGLKTPSPTDTQYF
TRBJ2-7 | TRBD1 | NA | 13 | TRBV7-2 | TGTGCCAGCAGCCCCCCGGACAGGGTGGGGCAGTACTTC | CASSPPDRVGQYF
TRBJ2-6 | NA | few | 12 | TRBV29-1 | TGCAGCGTAGCCGAAGGGGCCAACGTCCTGACTTTC | CSVAEGANVLTF
TRBJ1-5 | NA | few | 15 | TRBV18 | TGTGCCAGCTCACCTCAGTCCCATAGCAATCAGCCCCAGCATTTT | CASSPQSHSNQPQHF
TRBJ1-1 | NA | many | 13 | TRBV2 | TGTGCCAGCGGGGGGCAGAGGAACACTGAAGCTTTCTTT | CASGGQRNTEAFF
TRBJ2-5 | TRBD2 | NA | 15 | TRBV9 | TGTGCCAGCAGCGTAGTGGCTAGCGGGAGGGAGACCCAGTACTTC | CASSVVASGRETQYF
TRBJ2-2 | TRBD1 | NA | 15 | TRBV5-1 | TGCGCCAGCAGCATACAGGGGCCGGGCACCGGGGAGCTGTTTTTT | CASSIQGPGTGELFF
TRBJ1-6 | TRBD1 | NA | 11 | TRBV20-1 | TGCAGTGCGACAGGGGGGGGGACCCTCCACTTT | CSATGGGTLHF
TRBJ1-2 | TRBD1 | few | 14 | TRBV5-6 | TGTGCCAGCAGCTTGGGGTCAGGGGGCTATGGCTACACCTTC | CASSLGSGGYGYTF
TRBJ2-5 | NA | few | 12 | TRBV5-4 | TGTGCCAGCAGCTTCCTAGCGGAGACCCAGTACTTC | CASSFLAETQYF